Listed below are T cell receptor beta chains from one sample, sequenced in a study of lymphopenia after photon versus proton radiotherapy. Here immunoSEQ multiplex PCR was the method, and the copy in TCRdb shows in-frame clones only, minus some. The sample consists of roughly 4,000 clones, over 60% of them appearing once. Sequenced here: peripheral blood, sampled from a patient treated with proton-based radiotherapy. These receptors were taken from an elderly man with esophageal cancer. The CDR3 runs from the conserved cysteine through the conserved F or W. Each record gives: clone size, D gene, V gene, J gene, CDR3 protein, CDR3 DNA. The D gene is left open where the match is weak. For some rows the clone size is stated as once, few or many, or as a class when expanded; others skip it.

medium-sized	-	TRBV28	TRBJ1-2	CASSLDWDILKEGYTF	TGTGCCAGCAGTTTGGATTGGGACATCTTAAAGGAAGGCTACACCTTC
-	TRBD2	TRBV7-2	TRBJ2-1	CASRSSGGSYNEQFF	TGTGCCAGCAGATCTAGCGGGGGTTCCTACAATGAGCAGTTCTTC
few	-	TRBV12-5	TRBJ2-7	CASGLSTPDSYEQYF	TGTGCTAGTGGTTTGTCCACACCCGATTCCTACGAGCAGTACTTC
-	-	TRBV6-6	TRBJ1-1	CASRPDTLNTEAFF	TGTGCCAGCAGGCCTGACACTTTGAACACTGAAGCTTTCTTT
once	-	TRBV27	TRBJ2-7	CASSPQNFEQYF	TGTGCCAGCAGCCCTCAGAATTTTGAGCAGTACTTC
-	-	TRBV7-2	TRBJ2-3	CASRGIADTQYF	TGTGCCAGCAGAGGAATCGCAGATACGCAGTATTTT
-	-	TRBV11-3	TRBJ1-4	CASSPLWAAATNEKLFF	TGTGCCAGCAGCCCCCTTTGGGCCGCCGCAACTAATGAAAAACTGTTTTTT
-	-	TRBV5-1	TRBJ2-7	CASSFGGRAYEQYF	TGCGCCAGCAGCTTCGGGGGCCGCGCCTACGAGCAGTACTTC
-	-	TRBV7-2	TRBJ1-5	CASSFRENQPQHF	TGTGCCAGCAGCTTCAGGGAGAATCAGCCCCAGCATTTT
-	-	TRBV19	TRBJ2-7	CASSIEKGVGYEQYF	TGTGCCAGTAGTATAGAAAAGGGGGTTGGATACGAGCAGTACTTC
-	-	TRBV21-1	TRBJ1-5	CASSKVPGSYSNQPQHF	TGTGCCAGCAGCAAAGTTCCAGGGTCTTATAGCAATCAGCCCCAGCATTTT
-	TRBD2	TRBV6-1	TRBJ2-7	CASSEGLAGGSYEQYF	TGTGCCAGCAGTGAGGGACTAGCGGGTGGCTCCTACGAGCAGTACTTC
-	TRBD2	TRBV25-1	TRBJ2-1	CASSEFGGSSLDNEQFF	TGTGCCAGCAGTGAATTTGGCGGGAGTTCCTTAGACAATGAGCAGTTCTTC
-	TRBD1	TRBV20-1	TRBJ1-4	CSATTGAALFF	TGCAGTGCTACGACAGGGGCGGCACTGTTTTTT
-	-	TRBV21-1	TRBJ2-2	CASSKGGLAGDRELFF	TGTGCCAGCAGCAAAGGCGGACTAGCGGGAGATCGGGAGCTGTTTTTT
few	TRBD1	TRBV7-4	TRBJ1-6	CASSLVDRDSPLHF	TGTGCCAGCAGCTTAGTAGACAGGGATTCACCCCTCCACTTT
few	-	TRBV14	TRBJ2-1	CASSQQLREQFF	TGTGCCAGCAGCCAACAACTCCGGGAGCAGTTCTTC
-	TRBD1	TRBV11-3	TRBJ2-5	CASSFLKTGGEETQYF	TGTGCCAGCAGCTTCCTTAAGACAGGGGGAGAAGAGACCCAGTACTTC
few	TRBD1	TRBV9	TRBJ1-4	CASSQGTATNEKLFF	TGTGCCAGCAGCCAAGGGACAGCAACTAATGAAAAACTGTTTTTT
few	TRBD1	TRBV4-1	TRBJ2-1	CASSQEKGAKNEQFF	TGCGCCAGCAGCCAAGAAAAGGGGGCGAAGAATGAGCAGTTCTTC
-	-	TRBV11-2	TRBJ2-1	CASSLGSYNEQFF	TGTGCCAGCAGCTTGGGGTCCTACAATGAGCAGTTCTTC